A single sample gave rise to the 18 T cell receptor beta chains below, sequenced in a study of human T cells and chemical hapten exposure. TCRdb called the RACE reads again in MiXCR, with one record for every CDR3 protein. The sample records 350,000 or so distinct CDR3 sequences, approximately 6.9% being singletons. Documented time point: patch test 1, 2 weeks after DPC sensitization. Treatment in this sample: therapeutic diphenylcyclopropenone sensitization with weekly scalp DPC. Sequenced here: whole blood, sampled in connection with sensitization to the hapten diphenylcyclopropenone (DPC). The source of these receptors is a woman under 30 with alopecia areata. Some clones in this sample may be carry-over from other donors' samples.

Only a few counts were recorded for this clonotype. The chain uses TRBV20-1 and TRBJ1-1, with D unresolved. Germline-derived CDR1 and CDR2 are DFQATT and SNEGSKA (reference sequence). The length of the CDR3 is 11 residues. Trimming took off 0 bases at V and 11 bases at J, with 10 bases between the two ends. CDR3 in DNA: TGCAGTGCTAGAGACAGTTTTCGGGCTTTCTTT. Its translation: CSARDSFRAFF.

The CDR3 nucleotides read TGCAGTGCTAGCGCCGGGGATCAGCCCCAGCATTTT. It encodes CSASAGDQPQHF. The V and J genes are TRBV20-1 and TRBJ1-5; D unresolved. V lost 3 bases and J lost 5, with 8 bases in between. CDR1 DFQATT and CDR2 SNEGSKA come from the germline V gene (reference sequence). The CDR3 contains 12 residues.

This clonotype was seen repeatedly, ten times or more. At one of its ends the junction is not consistent with the germline gene, which may arise from a read error. This chain links TRBV7-2 with TRBJ1-1, with D perhaps matching TRBD1 (6 bases). The CDR3 runs 15 residues. From germline, CDR1 is SGHTA and CDR2 FQGNSA. The CDR3 DNA reads as TGTGCCAGCAGGTTAGGGGGTGTGAGCAACACTGAAGCTTTCTTT. Encoded protein: CASRLGGVSNTEAFF.

The rearrangement uses TRBV27 and TRBJ2-7; 11 bases align to TRBD1. This CDR3 has 15 amino acids. V was clipped by 5 bases and J by 2 bases; unmatched bases: 5. Looked up from germline, CDR1 is MNHEY and CDR2 is SMNVEV (reference sequence). The CDR3 nucleotides read TGTGCCAGCAGTCTGCGGACAGGGGGCACCTACGAGCAGTACTTC. This encodes CASSLRTGGTYEQYF.

Ten or more counts support this clonotype. The gene calls are TRBV6-2 or TRBV6-3 and TRBJ2-1; D is ambiguous. There are 13 residues in the CDR3. Trimming shortened V by 2 bases and J by 8 bases, and 10 bases separated the two germline ends. The V gene's germline CDR1 is MNHEY and CDR2 SVGEGT. CDR3 DNA: TGTGCCAGCAGTTACGTATTGGTGGATGAGCAGTTCTTC. It specifies CASSYVLVDEQFF.

This clonotype was observed at least ten times. The chain joins TRBV6-2 or TRBV6-3 to TRBJ1-5; no clear D. The germline V gene has CDR1 MNHEY and CDR2 SVGEGT. Trimming shortened V by 8 bases and J by 0 bases, and 11 bases separated the two germline ends. The length of the CDR3 is 14 residues. CDR3 sequence: CASVQQPSNQPQHF. In DNA, the CDR3 is TGTGCCAGCGTCCAACAGCCTAGCAATCAGCCCCAGCATTTT.

This clonotype was observed many times. The chain joins TRBV12-3 or TRBV12-4 to TRBJ2-2; the D gene is possibly TRBD1 (6 bases). V was pared by 5 bases and J by 1 base, with 11 bases between. The CDR3 runs to 15 residues. The CDR3 nucleotides are TGTGCCAGCAGTCACCTGACAGGGAACACCGGGGAGCTGTTTTTT. Its translation: CASSHLTGNTGELFF.

This clonotype was observed a few times. This chain links TRBV28 with TRBJ1-1; unclear D gene. CDR3 length: 15 residues. From germline, CDR1 is MDHEN and CDR2 SYDVKM. V lost 2 bases to trimming and J lost 1 base, with 11 bases between them. The CDR3 spells CASSLGERWNTEAFF. As DNA, the CDR3 is TGTGCCAGCAGTTTAGGAGAGAGATGGAACACTGAAGCTTTCTTT.

The chain is built from TRBV7-3 and TRBJ1-1; no definite D call. The CDR3 is 14 residues long. Trimming pared 2 bases from V and 6 bases from J, leaving 13 bases between. The germline gives CDR1 SGHTA, CDR2 FQGTGA. The CDR3 sequence: CASSLYGPPAEAFF. CDR3 DNA sequence: TGTGCCAGCAGCTTATATGGACCACCCGCTGAAGCTTTCTTT.

The rearrangement uses TRBV11-2 and TRBJ1-2; 8 nucleotides agree with TRBD1. Losses at the gene ends were 5 bases for V and 4 bases for J; bases not matched to a gene: 6. Per germline, CDR1 SGHAT and CDR2 FQNNGV. The CDR3 contains 14 residues. The CDR3, as DNA: TGTGCCAGCAGCCCCACAGGGGGGTCCTATGGCTACACCTTC. It specifies CASSPTGGSYGYTF.

This clonotype was seen at least ten times. The J gene is TRBJ1-2, the V gene TRBV7-2, with 7 bases identical to TRBD1. Germline-derived CDR1 and CDR2 are SGHTA and FQGNSA. The CDR3 consists of 13 residues. V was clipped by 6 bases and J by 6 bases; unmatched bases: 7. The CDR3 loop reads CASRWDSGDGYTF. The CDR3 coding sequence is TGTGCCAGCAGATGGGACAGTGGAGATGGCTACACCTTC.

This clonotype was found many times. V and J are TRBV5-4 and TRBJ2-7; 8 bases map to TRBD2. The CDR3 has 16 residues. V was clipped by 4 bases and J by 1 base; unmatched bases: 10. Germline V gene lookup returns CDR1 SGHNT and CDR2 YYREEE (reference sequence). In DNA, the CDR3 is TGTGCCAGCAGCCCCGGGGGGGGGAGAGGATCCTACGAGCAGTACTTC. Its protein is CASSPGGGRGSYEQYF.

This clonotype was seen only a few times. The V gene is TRBV6-5, the J gene TRBJ2-3; 10 bases align to TRBD2. The germline gives CDR1 MNHEY, CDR2 SVGAGI. V shed 0 bases and J 4 bases; nucleotides not matched to a gene: 13. The CDR3 length is 19 residues. The CDR3 sequence is CASSYSRLAGSWRADTQYF. In nucleotides, the CDR3 is TGTGCCAGCAGTTACTCAAGACTAGCGGGTAGCTGGAGAGCAGATACGCAGTATTTT.

This clonotype was seen a few times. The gene calls are TRBV7-9 and TRBJ2-1; D unclear. The CDR3 sequence is 12 residues long. V lost 0 bases, J lost 14 bases, and 11 bases lay in between. CDR1 SEHNR and CDR2 FQNEAQ come from the germline V gene (reference sequence). CDR3 amino acids: CASSLAPAGEFF. The DNA for the CDR3 is TGTGCCAGCAGCTTAGCGCCCGCCGGTGAGTTCTTC.

This clonotype occurred a few times. The rearrangement links TRBV11-3 to TRBJ2-5; 7 bases align to TRBD2. CDR3 size: 16 residues. Germline V lookup: CDR1 SGHNT, CDR2 YENEEA. Trimming at V came to 2 bases and at J to 5 bases, leaving 11 bases not matched to a gene. The CDR3 region has the DNA TGTGCCAGCAGCTTACGGTCCCAAGCGGGGAGCGAGACCCAGTACTTC. Translating it yields CASSLRSQAGSETQYF.

The CDR3 loop reads CSASTRGDYEQYF. The DNA for the CDR3 is TGCAGTGCTAGTACCAGGGGGGACTACGAGCAGTACTTC. The V and J genes are TRBV20-1 and TRBJ2-7; the D gene is possibly TRBD1 (7 bases). This CDR3 has 13 residues. Trimming stripped 3 bases from V and 3 bases from J, with 12 bases between. From germline, CDR1 is DFQATT and CDR2 SNEGSKA (reference sequence).

This clonotype was counted ten times or more. The rearrangement links TRBV12-3 or TRBV12-4 to TRBJ2-1, with D perhaps given as TRBD1 or TRBD2 (5 bases each). The CDR3 spans 14 residues. The ends were cut back, 7 bases at V and 5 bases at J, with 15 bases in the middle. CDR3 in DNA: TGTGCCAGCACCCCGTTCGGGGCCGACAATGAGCAGTTCTTC. It translates to CASTPFGADNEQFF.

The chain joins TRBV6-6 to TRBJ2-5, with D possibly being TRBD2 (5 bases). V lost 6 bases to trimming and J lost 3 bases, with 11 bases between them. Germline values: CDR1 MNHNY, CDR2 SVGAGI (reference sequence). The CDR3 is made up of 13 amino acids. The CDR3 loop is CASRSDSEETQYF. The CDR3 region has the DNA TGTGCCAGCAGGTCGGACTCGGAAGAGACCCAGTACTTC.